The 20 T cell receptor beta chains listed next were all sequenced from one sample in a study of T cells in Graves' hyperthyroidism and ophthalmopathy (dated by TCRdb to the late 2010s). The receptor library was made with multiplex PCR. The sample was run on an Illumina HiSeq 2000. The TCR beta CDR3 regions were amplified from the RNA transcripts. The first round of RT-PCR for the TCR CDR3 was performed with the HTBI primer set and the Qiagen OneStep RT-PCR kit. TCRdb itself trimmed the public reads at Q25 with fastp, ran MiXCR and retained productive beta chains. All rows with the same CDR3 protein become a single entry with the most common DNA and genes. Across this sample there are hundreds of thousands of distinct CDR3 sequences, with roughly a sixth seen only once. The ten top clones hold approximately 20% of the sample. The sequencing input was blood. The receptors come from a woman aged 18-29 years with Graves' hyperthyroidism.

In its sample, this clonotype was seen a few times. This chain connects TRBV9 to TRBJ2-5; TRBD1 might be the D (8 bases). V was pared by 0 bases and J by 2 bases, with 17 bases between. The CDR3 extends over 17 amino acids. The germline gives CDR1 SGDLS, CDR2 YYNGEE. CDR3 residues: CASSVEQGGPLQETQYF. CDR3 DNA sequence: TGTGCCAGCAGCGTAGAACAGGGGGGGCCACTTCAAGAGACCCAGTACTTC.

This clonotype was detected a few times. This chain uses TRBV2 with TRBJ1-5; the D gene is possibly TRBD1 (6 bases). V lost 4 bases and J lost 2, with 15 bases in between. Germline values: CDR1 SNHLY, CDR2 FYNNEI. The CDR3 is made up of 16 amino acids. For the CDR3, the DNA is TGTGCCAGCAGTGTTCTGACAGGCTGGGGCAATCAGCCCCAGCATTTT. This gives the protein CASSVLTGWGNQPQHF.

This clonotype was observed at least ten times. In DNA, the CDR3 is TGTGCCAGCAGTTTATCTCCACTGGGAGACCCTGCTAACTATGGCTACACCTTC. It translates to CASSLSPLGDPANYGYTF. The genes are TRBV28 and TRBJ1-2; D is undetermined. Per the germline V gene, CDR1 is MDHEN and CDR2 is SYDVKM. V shed 1 base and J shed 0 bases, with 18 bases lying between them. The CDR3 has 18 amino acids.

A single count supports this clonotype. The chain is built from TRBV20-1 and TRBJ1-1; TRBD1 matches 8 bases. Germline V lookup: CDR1 DFQATT, CDR2 SNEGSKA (reference sequence). With V trimmed by 8 bases and J by 3 bases, 8 bases remained unmatched. The CDR3 covers 13 residues. The CDR3 nucleotides read TGCAGTCCAAGCCAGGGGGCGGACACTGAAGCTTTCTTT. This translates into CSPSQGADTEAFF.

The chain couples TRBV20-1 to TRBJ2-4; the match to TRBD1 covers 9 bases. The CDR3 is 11 amino acids. After removal of 6 bases from V and 14 bases from J, the junction contained 8 bases not matched to a gene. Germline loops: CDR1 DFQATT, CDR2 SNEGSKA (reference sequence). CDR3 nucleotides: TGCAGTGCCTCGGGACAGGGAGTCAAGTACTTC. Protein sequence: CSASGQGVKYF.

This clonotype has a count of ten or more. The chain employs TRBV29-1 and TRBJ1-1; D unresolved. The CDR3 loop spans 12 amino acids. Germline CDR1 and CDR2: SQVTM and ANQGSEA. The V end lost 6 bases, the J end lost 1 base, and 9 bases lay between the germline ends. This CDR3 is CSVFNWNTEAFF. Here the CDR3 DNA reads TGCAGCGTCTTCAACTGGAACACTGAAGCTTTCTTT.

This clonotype was detected many times. The chain employs TRBV6-2 or TRBV6-3 and TRBJ1-5, with D uncertain. Trimming left V 5 bases short and J 9 bases short, with 8 bases between. Germline V gene lookup returns CDR1 MNHEY and CDR2 SVGEGT. The CDR3 loop spans 11 amino acids. Here the CDR3 DNA reads TGTGCCAGCAGTCACGGTGGGCCCCAGCATTTT. As protein: CASSHGGPQHF.

This clonotype has more than one count but fewer than ten. The chain couples TRBV6-2 or TRBV6-3 to TRBJ1-1; D is ambiguous. In germline, CDR1 is MNHEY, CDR2 SVGEGT. This CDR3 comprises 14 residues. V gave up 5 bases and J gave up 1 base, with 11 bases separating them. The CDR3 loop is CASSPMNRNTEAFF. CDR3 DNA sequence: TGTGCCAGCAGTCCCATGAACAGGAACACTGAAGCTTTCTTT.

This clonotype came up a few times. The genes are TRBV29-1 and TRBJ2-1, with D uncertain. V shed 7 bases and J shed 0 bases, with 10 bases lying between them. This CDR3 is 13 amino acids long. Germline assignment: CDR1 SQVTM and CDR2 ANQGSEA. The CDR3 loop reads CSARLGSYNEQFF. Here the CDR3 DNA reads TGCAGCGCGCGATTGGGCTCCTACAATGAGCAGTTCTTC.

This clonotype was detected many times. The V gene is TRBV24-1, the J gene TRBJ1-1; D not certain. Germline V gene data show CDR1 as KGHDR and CDR2 as SFDVKD. The CDR3 extends over 15 amino acids. Trimming shortened V by 1 base and J by 2 bases, and 10 bases separated the two germline ends. The DNA for the CDR3 is TGTGCCACCAGTGATTTAGGAGACGGCAACACTGAAGCTTTCTTT. Amino acid sequence: CATSDLGDGNTEAFF.

The chain is built from TRBV13 and TRBJ1-5; 8 bases map to TRBD1. The CDR3 spans 15 residues. V lost 5 bases and J lost 4; bases outside the gene matches: 7. Germline V gene data show CDR1 as PRHDT and CDR2 as FYEKMQ (reference sequence). The DNA for the CDR3 is TGTGCCAGCAGCATTGACAGGGGTCGGAATCAGCCCCAGCATTTT. Translated, it gives CASSIDRGRNQPQHF.

This clonotype was detected many times. The chain's CDR3 is CASSVGAGDGYTF. The CDR3 DNA sequence: TGCGCCAGCAGTGTTGGGGCAGGGGATGGCTACACCTTC. The rearrangement uses TRBV10-1 and TRBJ1-2; tentative D call: TRBD1 (6 bases). Looked up from germline, CDR1 is WNHNN and CDR2 is SYGVQD (reference sequence). Between the trimmed V and J ends, which lost 4 bases and 6 bases, there was a span of 12 bases. The CDR3 totals 13 residues.

This clonotype was seen a handful of times. CDR3 protein: CASSSETSGYEQYF. For the CDR3, the DNA is TGTGCCAGCAGTTCTGAGACGTCGGGCTACGAGCAGTACTTC. The V call is TRBV2, the J call TRBJ2-7; D remains ambiguous. Per germline, CDR1 SNHLY and CDR2 FYNNEI. Trimming left V 5 bases short and J 3 bases short, with 14 bases between. This CDR3 contains 14 residues.

This clonotype was detected only a few times. J is TRBJ2-1 and V is TRBV20-1; TRBD2 matches at 9 bases. The germline V gene encodes CDR1 DFQATT and CDR2 SNEGSKA (reference sequence). This CDR3 comprises 19 residues. V lost 0 bases to trimming and J lost 0 bases; unmatched junction nucleotides: 12. CDR3 sequence: CSARENRAGGRSSYNEQFF. CDR3 sequence (DNA): TGCAGTGCTAGAGAGAACCGAGCGGGGGGCCGGAGCTCCTACAATGAGCAGTTCTTC.

About this clonotype itself: With a much larger clone just one base away, this may be a read error. V is TRBV6-1 and J is TRBJ1-5, with D possibly matching TRBD1 (6 bases). The CDR3 loop spans 15 amino acids. Germline V gene sequence: CDR1 MNHNS, CDR2 SASEGT. The CDR3 loop is CAGSTGGLSNQPQHF. CDR3 nucleotides: TGTGCCGGCAGTACGGGGGGCTTGAGCAATCAGCCCCAGCATTTT.

This clonotype was seen many times. The V and J genes are TRBV28 and TRBJ2-7; a weak D match, TRBD1 (6 bases). Germline V gene lookup returns CDR1 MDHEN and CDR2 SYDVKM. This CDR3 is built from 15 residues. The V gene lost 8 bases and the J gene lost 3 bases, with 20 bases spanning the gap. The CDR3 DNA reads as TGTGCCAGCGAAGGCACCAGGGGATCCTTCTACGAGCAGTACTTC. Its protein product is CASEGTRGSFYEQYF.

The table lists this clonotype with many counts. The rearrangement joins TRBV10-1 to TRBJ2-1; either TRBD1 or TRBD2 may supply D (5 bases each). The CDR3 runs 14 residues. CDR1 is WNHNN, CDR2 SYGVQD, per germline (reference sequence). V shed 7 bases and J shed 1 base, with 11 bases lying between them. For the CDR3, the DNA is TGCGCCAGCAACCGGGACCGTTCCTACAATGAGCAGTTCTTC. Translated: CASNRDRSYNEQFF.

This clonotype occurred many times. The V call is TRBV5-1, the J call TRBJ2-3; 7 bases line up with TRBD2. The V gene end was trimmed by 6 bases and the J gene end by 0 bases; junction bases not matched to a gene: 4. The CDR3 consists of 14 residues. Germline V gene data show CDR1 as SGHRS and CDR2 as YFSETQ. The CDR3 coding sequence is TGCGCCAGCAAGAGAGCGGGAAGCACAGATACGCAGTATTTT. It codes for CASKRAGSTDTQYF.

This clonotype appeared many times. This chain joins TRBV29-1 and TRBJ1-2, with TRBD1 identical over 10 bases. The CDR3 sequence is 12 residues long. Germline lookup yields CDR1 SQVTM and CDR2 ANQGSEA. The trim removed 5 bases at V and 7 bases at J, leaving 4 bases unmatched. CDR3 in DNA: TGCAGCGTTCGGGACAGGGGTGGTGGCTACACCTTC. This gives the protein CSVRDRGGGYTF.

The chain employs TRBV15 and TRBJ1-1; the D is unclear. With 5 bases removed from V and 1 base from J, the gap between germline ends came to 14 bases. The germline V gene has CDR1 LNHNV and CDR2 YYDKDF (reference sequence). The CDR3 is made up of 15 amino acids. CDR3 coding DNA: TGTGCCACCAGCGCCTCACAGAGGTCGAACACTGAAGCTTTCTTT. It codes for CATSASQRSNTEAFF.